This T cell receptor beta chain was sequenced during a study of T cells in Graves' hyperthyroidism and ophthalmopathy. The CDR3 contains 15 residues. The germline V and J ends were trimmed by 0 bases and 4 bases, with 10 bases remaining between them. The germline gives CDR1 LGHNA, CDR2 YNFKEQ. This clonotype occurred a few times. RNA transcripts were the template for amplifying TCR beta CDR3 regions. The study used the HTBI primer set for a first-round RT-PCR of the TCR CDR3. TCRdb fed the multiplex PCR reads into MiXCR, producing one record per CDR3 protein. The profile shows around 300,000 distinct CDR3 sequences, 22% of them singletons.

The sample taken for sequencing was blood. The rearrangement uses TRBV4-2 and TRBJ2-1; D uncertain. The TCR sequence derives from a man aged 25-45 years with Graves' ophthalmopathy. The CDR3 DNA sequence: TGTGCCAGCAGCCAAGATATGAATGGTTACAATGAGCAGTTCTTC. This gives the protein CASSQDMNGYNEQFF.